This TCR beta chain derives from a study of shared clonotypes between healthy human individuals. Study-wide context: Two female and three male donors aged 18 to 49 were enrolled.

Germline CDR1 is SQVTM and CDR2 is ANQGSEA. The CDR3 extends over 15 amino acids. The germline V and J ends were trimmed by 0 bases and 8 bases, with 18 bases remaining between them. Produced via immunoSEQ multiplex PCR; TCRdb's table is partial and in-frame only. The data hold over a million clones, with 95% to 97% observed a single time. With regard to this clone: Its target is not known.

General study findings and limits: For sorted subsets, rarefaction showed incomplete sequencing despite large depth. Naive subsets generally exceeded memory subsets in estimated richness. Non-shared clonotypes showed lower generation probabilities than clonotypes common to all four donors.

The material sequenced was naive CD4+ T cells sorted from blood. Subset meaning: CD45RA+ positively selected. This clonotype was obtained from a man younger than 40 in good health. The chain carries TRBV29-1 and TRBJ2-3; D is perhaps TRBD1 or TRBD2 (6 bases each). The CDR3 bases are TGCAGCGTTGAAGAAGGGGGGCACCAGTTAGGTACGCAGTATTTT. Protein: CSVEEGGHQLGTQYF.